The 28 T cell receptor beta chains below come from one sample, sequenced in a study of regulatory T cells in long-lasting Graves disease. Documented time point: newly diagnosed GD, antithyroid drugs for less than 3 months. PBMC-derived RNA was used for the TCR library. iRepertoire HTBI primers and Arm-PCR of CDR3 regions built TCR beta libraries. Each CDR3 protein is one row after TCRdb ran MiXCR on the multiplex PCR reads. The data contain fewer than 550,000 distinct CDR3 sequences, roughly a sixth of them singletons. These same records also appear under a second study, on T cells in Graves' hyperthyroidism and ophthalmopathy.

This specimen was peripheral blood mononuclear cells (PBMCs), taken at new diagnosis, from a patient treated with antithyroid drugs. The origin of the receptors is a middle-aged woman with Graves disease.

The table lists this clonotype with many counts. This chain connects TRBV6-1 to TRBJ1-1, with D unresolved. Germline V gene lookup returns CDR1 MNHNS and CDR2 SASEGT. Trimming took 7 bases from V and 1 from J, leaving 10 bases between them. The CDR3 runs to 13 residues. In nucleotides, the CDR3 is TGTGCCAGCATGTTGGAGGGGAACACTGAAGCTTTCTTT. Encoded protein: CASMLEGNTEAFF.

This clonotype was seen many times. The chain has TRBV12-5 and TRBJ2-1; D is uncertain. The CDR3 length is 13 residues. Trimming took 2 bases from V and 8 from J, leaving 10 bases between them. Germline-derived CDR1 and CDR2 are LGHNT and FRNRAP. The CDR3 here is CASGLPPTDEQFF. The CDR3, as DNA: TGTGCTAGTGGTTTGCCCCCTACCGATGAGCAGTTCTTC.

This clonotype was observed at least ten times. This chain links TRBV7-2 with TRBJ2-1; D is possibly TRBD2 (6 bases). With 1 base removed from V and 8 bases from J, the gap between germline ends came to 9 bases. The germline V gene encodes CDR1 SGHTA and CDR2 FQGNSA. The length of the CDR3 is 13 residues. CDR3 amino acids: CASSLVREDEQFF. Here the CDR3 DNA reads TGTGCCAGCAGCTTAGTTAGGGAGGATGAGCAGTTCTTC.

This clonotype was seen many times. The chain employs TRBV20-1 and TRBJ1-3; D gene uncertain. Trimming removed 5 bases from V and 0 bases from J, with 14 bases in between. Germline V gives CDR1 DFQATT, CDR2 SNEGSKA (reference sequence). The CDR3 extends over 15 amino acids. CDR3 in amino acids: CSARTSVSSGNTIYF. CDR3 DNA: TGCAGTGCTCGAACCTCTGTTTCCTCTGGAAACACCATATATTTT.

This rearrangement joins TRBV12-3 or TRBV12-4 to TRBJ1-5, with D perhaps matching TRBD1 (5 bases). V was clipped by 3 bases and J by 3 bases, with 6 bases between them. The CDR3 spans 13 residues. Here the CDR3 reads CASSLGHNQPQHF. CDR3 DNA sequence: TGTGCCAGCAGTTTGGGGCACAATCAGCCCCAGCATTTT.

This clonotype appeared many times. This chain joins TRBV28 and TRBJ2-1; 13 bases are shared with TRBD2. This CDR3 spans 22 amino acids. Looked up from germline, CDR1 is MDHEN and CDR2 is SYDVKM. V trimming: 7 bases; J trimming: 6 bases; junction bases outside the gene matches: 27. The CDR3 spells CASKPRDRGTSGLAGVSNEQFF. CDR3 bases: TGTGCCAGCAAACCTCGGGACAGGGGGACCTCCGGACTAGCGGGGGTGAGCAATGAGCAGTTCTTC. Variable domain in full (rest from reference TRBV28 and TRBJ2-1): DVKVTQSSRYLVKRTGEKVFLECVQDMDHENMFWYRQDPGLGLRLIYFSYDVKMKEKGDIPEGYSVSREKKERFSLILESASTNQTSMYLCASKPRDRGTSGLAGVSNEQFFGPGTRLTVL.

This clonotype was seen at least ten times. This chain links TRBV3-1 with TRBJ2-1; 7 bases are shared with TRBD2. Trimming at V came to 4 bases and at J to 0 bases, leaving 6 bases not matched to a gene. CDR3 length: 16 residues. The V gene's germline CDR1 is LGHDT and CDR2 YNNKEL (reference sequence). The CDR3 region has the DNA TGTGCCAGCAGCCTTCTCGGGGGGATCTCCTACAATGAGCAGTTCTTC. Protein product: CASSLLGGISYNEQFF.

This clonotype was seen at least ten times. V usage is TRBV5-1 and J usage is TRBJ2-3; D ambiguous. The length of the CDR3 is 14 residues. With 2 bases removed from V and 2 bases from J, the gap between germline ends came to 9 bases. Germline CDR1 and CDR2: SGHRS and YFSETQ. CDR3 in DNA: TGCGCCAGCAGCTTAGGCCTCAACACAGATACGCAGTATTTT. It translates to CASSLGLNTDTQYF.

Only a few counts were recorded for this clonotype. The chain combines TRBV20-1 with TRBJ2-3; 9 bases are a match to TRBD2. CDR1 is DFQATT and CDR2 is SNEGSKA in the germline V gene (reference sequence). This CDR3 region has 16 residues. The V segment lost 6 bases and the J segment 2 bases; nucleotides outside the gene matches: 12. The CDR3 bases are TGCAGTGCGGGGGGGGCTAGCGGGGCGAACACAGATACGCAGTATTTT. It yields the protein CSAGGASGANTDTQYF.

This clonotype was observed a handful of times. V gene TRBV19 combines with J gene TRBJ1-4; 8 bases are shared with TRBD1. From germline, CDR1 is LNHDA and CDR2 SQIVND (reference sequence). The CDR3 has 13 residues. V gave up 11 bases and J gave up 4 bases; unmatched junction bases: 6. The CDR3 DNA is TGTGCCTCCAAGACAGGGGTTAATGAAAAACTGTTTTTT. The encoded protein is CASKTGVNEKLFF.

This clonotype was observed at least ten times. The chain's CDR3 is CASSYARGSSYEQYF. The CDR3 DNA is TGTGCCAGCAGTTACGCCCGGGGGAGCTCCTACGAGCAGTACTTC. The chain has TRBV6-2 or TRBV6-3 and TRBJ2-7; perhaps TRBD2 as D (6 bases). The CDR3 has 15 residues. Between the trimmed V and J ends, which lost 2 bases and 0 bases, there was a span of 11 bases. CDR1 MNHEY and CDR2 SVGEGT come from the germline V gene.

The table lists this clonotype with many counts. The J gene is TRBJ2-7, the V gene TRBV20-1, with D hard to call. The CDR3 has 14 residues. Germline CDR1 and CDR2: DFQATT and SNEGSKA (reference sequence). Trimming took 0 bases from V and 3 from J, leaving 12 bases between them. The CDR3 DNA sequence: TGCAGTGCTAGAGAAGACGGGTGGAACTACGAGCAGTACTTC. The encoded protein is CSAREDGWNYEQYF.

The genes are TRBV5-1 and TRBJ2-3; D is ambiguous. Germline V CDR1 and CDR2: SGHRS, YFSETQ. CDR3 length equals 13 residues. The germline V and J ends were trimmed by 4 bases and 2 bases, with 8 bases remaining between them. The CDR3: CASSKEITDTQYF. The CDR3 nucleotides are TGCGCCAGCAGCAAGGAGATCACAGATACGCAGTATTTT. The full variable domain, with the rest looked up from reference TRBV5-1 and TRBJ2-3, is KAGVTQTPRYLIKTRGQQVTLSCSPISGHRSVSWYQQTPGQGLQFLFEYFSETQRNKGNFPGRFSGRQFSNSRSEMNVSTLELGDSALYLCASSKEITDTQYFGPGTRLTVL.

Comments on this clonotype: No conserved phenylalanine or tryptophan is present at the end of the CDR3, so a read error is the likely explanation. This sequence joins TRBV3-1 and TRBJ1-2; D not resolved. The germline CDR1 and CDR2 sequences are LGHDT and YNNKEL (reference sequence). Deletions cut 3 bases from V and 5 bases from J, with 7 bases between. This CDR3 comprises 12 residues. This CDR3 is CASSQADYGYTS. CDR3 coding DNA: TGTGCCAGCAGCCAGGCGGATTATGGCTACACCTCC.

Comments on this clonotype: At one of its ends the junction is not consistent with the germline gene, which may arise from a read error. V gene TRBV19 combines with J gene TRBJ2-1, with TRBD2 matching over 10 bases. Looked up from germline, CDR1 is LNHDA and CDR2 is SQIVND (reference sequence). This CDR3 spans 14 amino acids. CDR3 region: CASRIAGGNNEQFF. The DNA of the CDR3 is TGTGCCAGTAGGATAGCGGGGGGCAACAATGAGCAGTTCTTC.

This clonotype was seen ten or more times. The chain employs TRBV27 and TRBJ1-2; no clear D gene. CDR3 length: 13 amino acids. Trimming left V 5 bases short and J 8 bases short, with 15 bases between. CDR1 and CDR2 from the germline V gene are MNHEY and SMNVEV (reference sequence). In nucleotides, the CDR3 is TGTGCCAGCAGTCTCTCTCGGGCTGGAGGCTACACCTTC. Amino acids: CASSLSRAGGYTF.

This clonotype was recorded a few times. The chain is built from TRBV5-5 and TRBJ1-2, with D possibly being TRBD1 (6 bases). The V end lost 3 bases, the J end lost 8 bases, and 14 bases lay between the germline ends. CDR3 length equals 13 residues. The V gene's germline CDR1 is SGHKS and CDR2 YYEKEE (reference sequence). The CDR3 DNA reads TGTGCCAGCAGCTCCACAGGGTCCTGGGGCTACACCTTC. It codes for CASSSTGSWGYTF.

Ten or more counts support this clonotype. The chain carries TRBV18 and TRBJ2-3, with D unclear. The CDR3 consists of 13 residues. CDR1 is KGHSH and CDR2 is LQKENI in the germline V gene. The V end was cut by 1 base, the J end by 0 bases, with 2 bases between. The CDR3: CASSPQSTDTQYF. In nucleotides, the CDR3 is TGTGCCAGCTCACCACAAAGCACAGATACGCAGTATTTT.

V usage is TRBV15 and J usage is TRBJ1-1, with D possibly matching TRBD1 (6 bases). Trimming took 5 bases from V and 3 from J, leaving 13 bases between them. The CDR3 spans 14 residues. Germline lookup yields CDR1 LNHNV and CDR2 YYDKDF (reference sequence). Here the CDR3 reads CATSVDSPDTEAFF. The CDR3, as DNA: TGTGCCACCAGCGTGGACAGTCCAGACACTGAAGCTTTCTTT.

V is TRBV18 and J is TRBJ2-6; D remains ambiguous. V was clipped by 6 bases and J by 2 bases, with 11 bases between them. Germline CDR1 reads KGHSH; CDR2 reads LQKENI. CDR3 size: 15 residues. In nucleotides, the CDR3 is TGTGCCAGCTCCCCCAGCGTCCCTGGGGCCAACGTCCTGACTTTC. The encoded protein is CASSPSVPGANVLTF.

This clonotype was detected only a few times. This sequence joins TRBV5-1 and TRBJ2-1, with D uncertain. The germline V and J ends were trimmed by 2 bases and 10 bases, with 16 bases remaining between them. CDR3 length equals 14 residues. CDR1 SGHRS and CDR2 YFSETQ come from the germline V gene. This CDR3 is CASSFSRADGEQFF. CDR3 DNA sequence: TGCGCCAGCAGCTTCAGTAGGGCGGATGGGGAGCAGTTCTTC.

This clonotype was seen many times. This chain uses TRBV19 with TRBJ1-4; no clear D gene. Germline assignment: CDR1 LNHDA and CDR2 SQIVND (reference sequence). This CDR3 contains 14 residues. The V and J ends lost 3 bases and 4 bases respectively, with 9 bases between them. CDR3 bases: TGTGCCAGTAGTATGGTGGATAATAATGAAAAACTGTTTTTT. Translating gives CASSMVDNNEKLFF.

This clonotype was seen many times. For the CDR3, the DNA is TGTGCCTGGAGTGTCGAGGGTTGGGAGACCCAGTACTTC. Its translation is CAWSVEGWETQYF. The V and J genes are TRBV30 and TRBJ2-5; possible D gene TRBD2, 5 bases. Germline V lookup: CDR1 GTSNPN, CDR2 SVGIG (reference sequence). The CDR3 extends over 13 amino acids. V lost 0 bases, J lost 5 bases, and 10 bases lay in between.

The CDR3 nucleotides read TGCGCCAGCAGCCAACCCGGTACTAGCACAGATACGCAGTATTTT. This encodes CASSQPGTSTDTQYF. The V call is TRBV4-1, the J call TRBJ2-3; D unresolved. CDR3 length: 15 amino acids. Trimming removed 2 bases at V and 0 bases at J, with 9 bases between. Germline CDR1 reads MGHRA; CDR2 reads YSYEKL.

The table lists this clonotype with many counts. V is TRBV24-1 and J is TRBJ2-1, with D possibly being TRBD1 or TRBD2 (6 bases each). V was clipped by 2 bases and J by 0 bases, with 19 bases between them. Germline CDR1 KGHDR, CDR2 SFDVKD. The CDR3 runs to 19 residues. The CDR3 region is CATSDSQGSGAGSYNEQFF. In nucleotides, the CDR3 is TGTGCCACCAGTGATTCTCAGGGGTCGGGGGCAGGCTCCTACAATGAGCAGTTCTTC.

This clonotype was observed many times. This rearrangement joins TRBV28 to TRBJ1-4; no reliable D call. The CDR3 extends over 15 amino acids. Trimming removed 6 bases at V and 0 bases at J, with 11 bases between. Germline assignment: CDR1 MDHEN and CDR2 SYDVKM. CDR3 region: CASSLDIATNEKLFF. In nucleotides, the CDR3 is TGTGCCAGCAGCCTAGACATTGCAACTAATGAAAAACTGTTTTTT.

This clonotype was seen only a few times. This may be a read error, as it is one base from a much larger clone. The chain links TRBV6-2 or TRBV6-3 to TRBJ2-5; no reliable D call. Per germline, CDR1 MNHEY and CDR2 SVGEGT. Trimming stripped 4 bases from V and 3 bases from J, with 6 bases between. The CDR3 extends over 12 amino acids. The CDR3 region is CASSWVEETQYF. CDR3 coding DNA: TGTGCCAGCAGTTGGGTAGAAGAGACCCAGTACTTC.

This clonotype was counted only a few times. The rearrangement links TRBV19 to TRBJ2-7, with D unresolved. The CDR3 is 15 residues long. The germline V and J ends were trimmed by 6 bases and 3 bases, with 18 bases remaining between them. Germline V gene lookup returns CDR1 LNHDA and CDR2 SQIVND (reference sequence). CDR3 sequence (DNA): TGTGCCAGTAGAGGATCGTTCTTTGGATGCTACGAGCAGTACTTC. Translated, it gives CASRGSFFGCYEQYF.